These 29 T cell receptor beta chains originate from one sample sequenced in a study of T cell repertoires in cytomegalovirus infection. These receptors' antigens are unknown. MiXCR was run by TCRdb on the reads, yielding one entry per CDR3 protein. Here the sample spans a few hundred thousand distinct CDR3 sequences, around 40% being singletons. Source: cultured PBMCs, taken from culture after CMV antigen stimulation. These receptors all come from a human donor in good health (CMV status not recorded). Some clones in this sample may be carry-over from other donors' samples.

This sequence joins TRBV7-2 and TRBJ2-7; 7 nucleotides agree with TRBD2. Germline V CDR1 and CDR2: SGHTA, FQGNSA. Germline trimming cut 2 bases from V and 4 bases from J; bases unmatched to any gene: 5. CDR3 size: 14 residues. CDR3 residues: CASSLTYSGYEQYF. CDR3 in DNA: TGTGCCAGCAGCTTAACCTATAGCGGGTACGAGCAGTACTTC. The complete variable domain, with remaining parts taken from reference TRBV7-2 and TRBJ2-7, reads GAGVSQSPSNKVTEKGKDVELRCDPISGHTALYWYRQSLGQGLEFLIYFQGNSAPDKSGLPSDRFSAERTGGSVSTLTIQRTQQEDSAVYLCASSLTYSGYEQYFGPGTRLTVT.

The chain employs TRBV30 and TRBJ1-2; perhaps TRBD1 as D (6 bases). Germline CDR1 is GTSNPN and CDR2 is SVGIG (reference sequence). Trimming pared 1 base from V and 7 bases from J, leaving 7 bases between. This CDR3 has 11 residues. This CDR3 is CAWSEGVGYTF. DNA for the CDR3: TGTGCCTGGAGTGAGGGGGTTGGCTACACCTTC. Variable domain in full (rest from reference TRBV30 and TRBJ1-2): SQTIHQWPATLVQPVGSPLSLECTVEGTSNPNLYWYRQAAGRGLQLLFYSVGIGQISSEVPQNLSASRPQDRQFILSSKKLLLSDSGFYLCAWSEGVGYTFGSGTRLTVV.

This clonotype was detected only once. V is TRBV7-2 and J is TRBJ1-2; 9 nucleotides agree with TRBD1. The ends lost 3 bases at V and 8 bases at J; junction bases unmatched: 10. This CDR3 contains 15 residues. Germline CDR1 SGHTA, CDR2 FQGNSA. The CDR3 nucleotides are TGTGCCAGCAGCTTCACCGGGACAGGGAATGACGGCTACACCTTC. Amino acids: CASSFTGTGNDGYTF.

This clonotype was recorded only once. This may stem from a read error, because a much larger clone lies one nucleotide away. The chain employs TRBV7-2 and TRBJ2-5, with 8 bases lining up with TRBD2. V was pared by 0 bases and J by 5 bases, with 5 bases of the junction left unmatched. The CDR3 is 15 amino acids. The germline CDR1 and CDR2 sequences are SGHTA and FQGNSA. CDR3 in DNA: TGTACCAGCAGCTTAGCCCCGGGGGGGCTGGAGACCCAGTACTTC. The encoded protein is CTSSLAPGGLETQYF.

The chain links TRBV7-2 to TRBJ2-7; 9 bases agree with TRBD2. CDR1 is SGHTA and CDR2 is FQGNSA in the germline V gene. The V gene end was trimmed by 5 bases and the J gene end by 3 bases; junction bases not matched to a gene: 8. CDR3 length: 15 amino acids. CDR3 region: CASSNRERGVYEQYF. In nucleotides, the CDR3 is TGTGCCAGCAGCAACCGTGAGCGGGGGGTCTACGAGCAGTACTTC.

This clonotype was seen a handful of times. This rearrangement joins TRBV5-1 to TRBJ2-1; no clear D gene. Trimming shortened V by 1 base and J by 2 bases, and 10 bases separated the two germline ends. CDR3 length: 15 amino acids. Looked up from germline, CDR1 is SGHRS and CDR2 is YFSETQ. CDR3 nucleotides: TGCGCCAGCAGCTTGATGGCGAGTACCTACAATGAGCAGTTCTTC. This gives the protein CASSLMASTYNEQFF.

The chain is built from TRBV7-2 and TRBJ2-7, with 8 bases that match TRBD2. The CDR3 has 15 amino acids. Germline V gene data show CDR1 as SGHTA and CDR2 as FQGNSA. V lost 7 bases and J lost 6; bases outside the gene matches: 14. The chain's CDR3 is CASTPTRAGVSEQYF. The CDR3 nucleotides read TGTGCCAGCACCCCTACCAGAGCGGGAGTCAGCGAGCAGTACTTC.

The chain links TRBV28 to TRBJ2-4; 10 bases are a match to TRBD2. There are 14 residues in the CDR3. Trimming cost V 3 bases and J 10 bases; bases outside gene matches: 6. Germline CDR1 MDHEN, CDR2 SYDVKM. The CDR3 DNA reads TGTGCCAGCAGTTTCGGACTAGCGGAGATAATTCAGTACTTC. Translation gives CASSFGLAEIIQYF.

This clonotype was found a few times. This chain uses TRBV6-5 with TRBJ1-5; D is ambiguous. The ends were cut back, 8 bases at V and 2 bases at J, with 7 bases in the middle. Germline loops: CDR1 MNHEY, CDR2 SVGAGI. CDR3 size: 12 residues. CDR3 in amino acids: CASQGGNQPQHF. In nucleotides, the CDR3 is TGTGCCAGCCAAGGAGGCAATCAGCCCCAGCATTTT.

In its sample, this clonotype was seen a few times. The chain has TRBV2 and TRBJ1-5; D unresolved. Germline V gene lookup returns CDR1 SNHLY and CDR2 FYNNEI. Trimming removed 5 bases at V and 11 bases at J, with 19 bases between. CDR3 length: 14 amino acids. The CDR3: CASSPLRVLNAQHF. The CDR3 DNA reads as TGTGCCAGCAGTCCACTCCGGGTCCTGAACGCCCAGCATTTT. The variable domain in full, with the rest retrieved from reference TRBV2 and TRBJ1-5, is EPEVTQTPSHQVTQMGQEVILRCVPISNHLYFYWYRQILGQKVEFLVSFYNNEISEKSEIFDDQFSVERPDGSNFTLKIRSTKLEDSAMYFCASSPLRVLNAQHFGDGTRLSIL.

The chain has TRBV7-4 and TRBJ2-1, with D unresolved. The CDR3 consists of 12 residues. V gave up 1 base and J gave up 10 bases, with 8 bases separating them. CDR1 is SGHVT and CDR2 is SQSDAQ in the germline V gene. The CDR3 protein is CASSLVRAEQFF. In DNA, the CDR3 is TGTGCCAGCAGCTTAGTTCGGGCGGAGCAGTTCTTC.

The chain combines TRBV27 with TRBJ1-2, with D possibly matching TRBD1 (5 bases). The V and J ends lost 3 bases and 7 bases respectively, with 21 bases between them. The CDR3 covers 16 residues. The V gene's germline CDR1 is MNHEY and CDR2 SMNVEV (reference sequence). As DNA, the CDR3 is TGTGCCAGCAGTTTGGTCCCGTCGGGCAGGGTCAGTGGCTACACCTTC. It specifies CASSLVPSGRVSGYTF.

The V and J genes are TRBV20-1 and TRBJ2-2; D ambiguous. The CDR3 totals 11 residues. The V gene's germline CDR1 is DFQATT and CDR2 SNEGSKA (reference sequence). The V and J ends lost 5 bases and 5 bases respectively, with 6 bases between them. The CDR3 nucleotides are TGCAGTGCTCGTGTGACCGGGGAGCTGTTTTTT. Encoded protein: CSARVTGELFF.

This clonotype was seen many times. The rearrangement joins TRBV7-2 to TRBJ1-5; D unresolved. This CDR3 has 14 residues. CDR1 and CDR2 (germline): SGHTA, FQGNSA. V lost 4 bases and J 1 base, leaving 8 bases between the germline ends. CDR3 residues: CASSSSGSNQPQHF. CDR3 bases: TGTGCCAGCAGCTCCTCGGGCAGCAATCAGCCCCAGCATTTT.

This clonotype has only one observation. The V and J genes are TRBV6-6 and TRBJ2-7, with a possible D match to TRBD2 (6 bases). The CDR3 sequence is 19 residues long. Per the germline V gene, CDR1 is MNHNY and CDR2 is SVGAGI (reference sequence). V was shortened by 2 bases and J by 0 bases, with 23 bases between the two germline ends. CDR3 sequence: CASSYPPSWRGESSYEQYF. The CDR3 region has the DNA TGTGCCAGCAGTTACCCTCCCAGTTGGAGGGGCGAAAGCTCCTACGAGCAGTACTTC.

This clonotype was seen a few times. The gene calls are TRBV12-3 or TRBV12-4 and TRBJ2-1, with 9 bases identical to TRBD2. J gave up 7 bases and V 5 bases, and 9 bases lay outside the gene matches. This CDR3 is 15 amino acids long. The CDR3 loop reads CASSEGTSIRNEQFF. CDR3 nucleotides: TGTGCCAGCAGTGAAGGGACTAGCATTAGGAATGAGCAGTTCTTC.

This clonotype has a handful of counts. The chain has TRBV5-1 and TRBJ2-3, with TRBD1 matching over 9 bases. V shed 0 bases and J 1 base; nucleotides not matched to a gene: 6. The CDR3 runs to 17 residues. Germline V CDR1 and CDR2: SGHRS, YFSETQ. Here the CDR3 DNA reads TGCGCCAGCAGCTTGGTGGTCGGGGACAGGGGCACAGATACGCAGTATTTT. Its translation is CASSLVVGDRGTDTQYF.

V usage is TRBV19 and J usage is TRBJ1-1; D is unresolved. The CDR3 consists of 14 residues. The germline V and J ends were trimmed by 1 base and 4 bases, with 10 bases remaining between them. Germline CDR1 LNHDA, CDR2 SQIVND (reference sequence). CDR3 residues: CASSIGTVGTEAFF. CDR3 bases: TGTGCCAGTAGTATAGGGACGGTGGGCACTGAAGCTTTCTTT.

The chain joins TRBV12-3 or TRBV12-4 to TRBJ1-5, with 8 bases that match TRBD1. This CDR3 region has 18 residues. V gave up 3 bases and J gave up 2 bases; unmatched junction bases: 12. CDR3: CASSFVQGAPPGNQPQHF. Here the CDR3 DNA reads TGTGCCAGCAGTTTCGTCCAGGGGGCCCCGCCGGGCAATCAGCCCCAGCATTTT.

V gene TRBV5-4 combines with J gene TRBJ2-3; 16 positions match TRBD2. Germline assignment: CDR1 SGHNT and CDR2 YYREEE (reference sequence). The CDR3 contains 18 residues. Trimming took 3 bases from V and 5 from J; bases not matched to a gene: 9. CDR3 nucleotides: TGTGCCAGCAGCTCCGGGACTAGCGGGAGGGCCGGTGGAGATACGCAGTATTTT. Translating gives CASSSGTSGRAGGDTQYF.

This clonotype has more than one count but fewer than ten. J is TRBJ2-7 and V is TRBV6-2 or TRBV6-3; the match to TRBD2 covers 11 bases. Germline loops: CDR1 MNHEY, CDR2 SVGEGT. With 5 bases clipped from V and 6 bases from J, the junction kept 6 bases outside the gene matches. The CDR3 sequence is 14 residues long. In DNA form, the CDR3 reads TGTGCCAGCAGTAATTGGCTAGCGGGAGGCGAGCAGTACTTC. Encoded protein: CASSNWLAGGEQYF.

This clonotype appeared a few times. The chain carries TRBV20-1 and TRBJ1-5; no firm D call. Germline CDR1 DFQATT, CDR2 SNEGSKA (reference sequence). The CDR3 is 14 residues long. V lost 0 bases, J lost 2 bases, and 8 bases lay in between. The CDR3, as DNA: TGCAGTGCTAGAGAACCCACAGGCAATCAGCCCCAGCATTTT. Translating it yields CSAREPTGNQPQHF.

This clonotype turned up a few times. The rearrangement joins TRBV20-1 to TRBJ1-1; 8 bases are a match to TRBD1. Germline values: CDR1 DFQATT, CDR2 SNEGSKA (reference sequence). V gave up 5 bases and J gave up 6 bases; unmatched junction bases: 11. This CDR3 is 14 amino acids long. CDR3 nucleotides: TGCAGTGCTCGTCAAGGACAGGGTTTAGCTGAAGCTTTCTTT. Encoded protein: CSARQGQGLAEAFF.

The J gene is TRBJ2-5, the V gene TRBV7-2; 12 bases agree with TRBD2. V lost 2 bases, J lost 7 bases, and 8 bases stayed unmatched. The germline V gene encodes CDR1 SGHTA and CDR2 FQGNSA. The length of the CDR3 is 16 residues. The CDR3, as DNA: TGTGCCAGCAGCTTACGCACTAGCGGGGGGTCAATGACCCAGTACTTC. Amino acid sequence: CASSLRTSGGSMTQYF.

V is TRBV7-9 and J is TRBJ2-3; 7 bases are shared with TRBD1. Trimming took 1 base from V and 14 from J; bases not matched to a gene: 12. The CDR3 covers 14 residues. Germline V gene data show CDR1 as SEHNR and CDR2 as FQNEAQ (reference sequence). The CDR3 protein is CASSLGQGDLGRYF. In DNA, the CDR3 is TGTGCCAGCAGCTTAGGACAGGGCGACTTAGGCCGGTATTTT.

The chain is built from TRBV6-1 and TRBJ1-5, with D hard to call. The germline V and J ends were trimmed by 3 bases and 4 bases, with 7 bases remaining between them. The CDR3 consists of 13 residues. Looked up from germline, CDR1 is MNHNS and CDR2 is SASEGT. Here the CDR3 reads CASSDSYNQPQHF. Written as DNA, the CDR3 is TGTGCCAGCAGTGACAGCTATAATCAGCCCCAGCATTTT.

The rearrangement joins TRBV20-1 to TRBJ2-3; the D gene is possibly TRBD2 (5 bases). The CDR3 covers 14 residues. CDR1 is DFQATT and CDR2 is SNEGSKA in the germline V gene (reference sequence). Trimming stripped 5 bases from V and 0 bases from J, with 12 bases between. Here the CDR3 DNA reads TGCAGTGCTGGTAAAGGCGGGAGCACAGATACGCAGTATTTT. Translation gives CSAGKGGSTDTQYF.

V is TRBV27 and J is TRBJ2-1; possible D gene TRBD1, 6 bases. V lost 10 bases, J lost 8 bases, and 18 bases lay in between. There are 13 residues in the CDR3. Germline CDR1 reads MNHEY; CDR2 reads SMNVEV (reference sequence). The CDR3 bases are TGTGCCACCTCTATCACAGGGATCGATGAGCAGTTCTTC. Encoded protein: CATSITGIDEQFF.

This sequence joins TRBV6-2 or TRBV6-3 and TRBJ2-6; weak D call: TRBD2 (6 bases). CDR1 and CDR2 (germline): MNHEY, SVGEGT. This CDR3 is 16 amino acids long. Trimming left V 10 bases short and J 2 bases short, with 18 bases between. CDR3 in DNA: TGTGCCACCTCGGGTTCGGGGGTGACTGGGGCCAACGTCCTGACTTTC. This sequence encodes CATSGSGVTGANVLTF.